This TCR beta chain was profiled in a study of shared clonotypes between healthy human individuals. Whole-study findings and limits: Estimated clonotype richness was generally higher in naive than memory subsets.

The donor population consisted of healthy HIV-negative adults with no recent acute infections or vaccinations. Comments on this clone: Its antigen is not known.

Profiled with immunoSEQ multiplex PCR; TCRdb holds only in-frame clones, not every one. The table records millions of clones, more than 90% of them present only once. CDR1 is LGHNT and CDR2 is FRNRAP in the germline V gene. The CDR3 covers 15 residues. Trimming left V 5 bases short and J 0 bases short, with 11 bases between. V gene TRBV12-5 combines with J gene TRBJ2-1; D gene uncertain. This TCR was sampled from a young man in good health. Sequencing used naive CD4+ T cells sorted from blood. Subset indicated: CD45RA+ positively selected. This CDR3 reads CASGGIPSSYNEQFF. The DNA of the CDR3 is TGTGCTAGTGGTGGGATACCGAGCTCCTACAATGAGCAGTTCTTC.